This T cell receptor beta chain originates from a study of T cell responses to AZD1222 COVID-19 vaccine. With 0 bases removed from V and 6 bases from J, the gap between germline ends came to 7 bases. Germline CDR1 and CDR2: SGHDT and YYEEEE. The CDR3 is made up of 12 amino acids. Produced via immunoSEQ multiplex PCR; TCRdb's table is partial and in-frame only. The sample has tens of thousands of clones, roughly 80% seen once. The sequences come from peripheral blood, collected 28 days after the second AZD1222 dose. The sequence was obtained from an adult who received the AZD1222 COVID-19 vaccine. The chain is built from TRBV5-6 and TRBJ2-7; D is unresolved. The CDR3 protein is CASSLEGSEQYF. The CDR3 bases are TGTGCCAGCAGCTTGGAAGGGTCCGAGCAGTACTTC.